This T cell receptor beta chain is from a study of blood T cell repertoires in COVID-19. Overall study: PBMCs, B-cell-depleted T cells, or T cells were the source of the cDNA or gDNA that made up the material.

The CDR3 covers 14 residues. Produced via immunoSEQ multiplex PCR; TCRdb's table is partial and in-frame only. Of about 220,000 clones in the sample, around 86% were seen once. This chain uses TRBV21-1 with TRBJ1-5; TRBD1 was called by the table and not checked on the DNA. TRBV21-1 is tagged as a pseudogene. The origin of this receptor is a woman aged 70-85 years with COVID-19, enrolled during active disease. The specimen was peripheral blood. CDR3 DNA sequence: TGTGCCAGCAGCACGACAGCCAACAATCAGCCCCAGCATTTT. Encoded protein: CASSTTANNQPQHF.